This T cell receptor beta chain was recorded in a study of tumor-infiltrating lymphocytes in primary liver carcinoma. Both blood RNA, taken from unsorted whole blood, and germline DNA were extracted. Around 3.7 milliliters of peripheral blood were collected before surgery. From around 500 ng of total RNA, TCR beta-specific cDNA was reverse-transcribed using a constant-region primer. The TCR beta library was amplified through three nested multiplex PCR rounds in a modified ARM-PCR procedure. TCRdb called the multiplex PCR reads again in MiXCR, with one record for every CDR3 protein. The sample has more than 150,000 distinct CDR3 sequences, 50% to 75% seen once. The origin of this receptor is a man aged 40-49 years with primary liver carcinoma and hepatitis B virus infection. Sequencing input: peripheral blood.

The CDR3 DNA reads as TGTGCCAGCAGCTTAATCGGGACAGCCTACGAGCAGTACTTC. It is translated as CASSLIGTAYEQYF. This chain joins TRBV7-8 and TRBJ2-7, with 7 bases identical to TRBD1. Germline values: CDR1 SGHVS, CDR2 FQNEAQ. The CDR3 extends over 14 amino acids. The V gene end was trimmed by 2 bases and the J gene end by 2 bases; junction bases not matched to a gene: 3.